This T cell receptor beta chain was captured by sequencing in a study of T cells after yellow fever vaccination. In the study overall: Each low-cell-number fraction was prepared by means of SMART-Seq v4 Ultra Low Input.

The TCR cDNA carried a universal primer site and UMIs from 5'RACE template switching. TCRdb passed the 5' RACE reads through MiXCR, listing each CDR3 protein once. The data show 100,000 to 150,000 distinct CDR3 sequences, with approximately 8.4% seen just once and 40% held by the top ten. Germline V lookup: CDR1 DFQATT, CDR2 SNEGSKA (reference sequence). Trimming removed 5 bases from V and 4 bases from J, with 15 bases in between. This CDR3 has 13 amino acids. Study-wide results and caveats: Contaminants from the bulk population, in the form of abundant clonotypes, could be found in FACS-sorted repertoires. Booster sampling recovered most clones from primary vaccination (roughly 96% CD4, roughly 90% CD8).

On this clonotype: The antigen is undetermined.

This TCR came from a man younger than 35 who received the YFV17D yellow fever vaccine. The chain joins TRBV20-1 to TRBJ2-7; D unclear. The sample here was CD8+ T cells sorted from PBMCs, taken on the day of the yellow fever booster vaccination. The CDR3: CSASLRDPYEQYF. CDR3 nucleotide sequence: TGCAGTGCTTCGCTCCGAGACCCTTACGAGCAGTACTTC.